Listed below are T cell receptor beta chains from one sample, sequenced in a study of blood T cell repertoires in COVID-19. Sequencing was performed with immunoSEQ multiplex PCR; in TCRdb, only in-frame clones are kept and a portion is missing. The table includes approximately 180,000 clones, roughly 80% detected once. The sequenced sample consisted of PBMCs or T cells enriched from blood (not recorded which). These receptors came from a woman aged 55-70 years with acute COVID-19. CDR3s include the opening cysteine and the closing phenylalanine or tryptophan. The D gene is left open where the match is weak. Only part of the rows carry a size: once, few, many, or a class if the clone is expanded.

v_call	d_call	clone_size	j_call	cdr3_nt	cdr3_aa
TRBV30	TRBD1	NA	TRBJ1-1	TGTGCCTGGACTCGGGACAGGGGAGTAGCTTTCTTT	CAWTRDRGVAFF
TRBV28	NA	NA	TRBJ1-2	TGTGCCAGCAGTTTCCAGGGCTACACCTTC	CASSFQGYTF
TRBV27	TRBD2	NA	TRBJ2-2	TGTGCCAGCAGCCGGGGGGACTCGCTTACCGGGGAGCTGTTTTTT	CASSRGDSLTGELFF
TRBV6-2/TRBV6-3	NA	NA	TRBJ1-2	TGTGCCAGCAGTTACACGGTTCCCAACTATGGCTACACCTTC	CASSYTVPNYGYTF
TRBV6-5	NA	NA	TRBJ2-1	TGTGCCAGTGGTAAGAGCTCCTACAATGAGCAGTTCTTC	CASGKSSYNEQFF
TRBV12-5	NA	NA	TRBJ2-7	TGTGCTAGTGGTTTGGATCACTACGAGCAGTACTTC	CASGLDHYEQYF
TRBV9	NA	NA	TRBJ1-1	TGTGCCAGCAGCCCAGCCGGGGTCGCTGAAGCTTTCTTT	CASSPAGVAEAFF
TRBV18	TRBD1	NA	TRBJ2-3	TGTGCCAGCTCACAATACAGGGGCGGTACAGATACGCAGTATTTT	CASSQYRGGTDTQYF
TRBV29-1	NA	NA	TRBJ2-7	TGCAGCGTTGAAGACAACTACGAGCAGTACTTC	CSVEDNYEQYF
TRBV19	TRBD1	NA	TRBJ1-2	TGTGCCAGTAGATCCGGGACAGCAACACGCTATGGCTACACCTTC	CASRSGTATRYGYTF
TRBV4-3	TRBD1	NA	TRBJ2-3	TGCGCCAGCAGCCAGGGCGGGACAGGGCAAGATACGCAGTATTTT	CASSQGGTGQDTQYF
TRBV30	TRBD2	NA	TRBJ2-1	TGTGCCTGGACCCTTGGGTTAGTAGCGGGAAATGAGCAGTTCTTC	CAWTLGLVAGNEQFF
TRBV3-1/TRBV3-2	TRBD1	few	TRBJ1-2	TGTGCCAGCAGCCAAGAGTTTCGAAGGGGGCTCGGCTACACCTTC	CASSQEFRRGLGYTF
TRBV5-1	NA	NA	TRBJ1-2	TGCGCCAGCAGGCTTGGAGGGGACTATGGCTACACCTTC	CASRLGGDYGYTF
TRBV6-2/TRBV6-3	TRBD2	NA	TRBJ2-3	TGTGCCAGCAGTCTCGGGACTAGCGGGGGGGAGTACGGCACAGATACGCAGTATTTT	CASSLGTSGGEYGTDTQYF